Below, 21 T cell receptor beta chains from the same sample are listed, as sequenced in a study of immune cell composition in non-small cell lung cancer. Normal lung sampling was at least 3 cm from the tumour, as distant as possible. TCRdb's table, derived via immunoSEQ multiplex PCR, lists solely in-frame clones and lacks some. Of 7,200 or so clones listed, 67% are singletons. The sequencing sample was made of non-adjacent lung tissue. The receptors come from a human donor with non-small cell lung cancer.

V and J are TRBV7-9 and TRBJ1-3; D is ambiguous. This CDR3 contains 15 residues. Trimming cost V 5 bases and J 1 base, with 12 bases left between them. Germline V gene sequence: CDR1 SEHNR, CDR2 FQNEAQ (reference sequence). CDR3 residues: CASSRDGRSGNTIYF. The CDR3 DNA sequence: TGTGCCAGCAGCCGTGACGGGAGATCTGGAAACACCATATATTTT.

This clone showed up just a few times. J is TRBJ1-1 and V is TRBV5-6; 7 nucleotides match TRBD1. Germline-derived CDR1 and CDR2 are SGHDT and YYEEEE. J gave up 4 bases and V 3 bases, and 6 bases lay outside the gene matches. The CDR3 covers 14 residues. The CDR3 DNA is TGTGCCAGCAGCTGGGGACAGACGACCACTGAAGCTTTCTTT. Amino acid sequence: CASSWGQTTTEAFF.

The CDR3 nucleotides are TGTGCCAGCAGCTTACGACTAGCGGTGTACGGCACAGATACGCAGTATTTT. Its protein product is CASSLRLAVYGTDTQYF. The rearrangement links TRBV7-2 to TRBJ2-3; 9 nucleotides align to TRBD2. The CDR3 totals 17 residues. V dropped 2 bases and J dropped 1; count of bases not matched to a gene: 7. From germline, CDR1 is SGHTA and CDR2 FQGNSA.

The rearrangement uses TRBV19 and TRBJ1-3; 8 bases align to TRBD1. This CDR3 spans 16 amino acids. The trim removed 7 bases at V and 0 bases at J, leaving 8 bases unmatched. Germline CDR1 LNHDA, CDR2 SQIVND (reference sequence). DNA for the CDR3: TGTGCCAGTACAGACCGGACAGGGACCTCTGGAAACACCATATATTTT. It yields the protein CASTDRTGTSGNTIYF.

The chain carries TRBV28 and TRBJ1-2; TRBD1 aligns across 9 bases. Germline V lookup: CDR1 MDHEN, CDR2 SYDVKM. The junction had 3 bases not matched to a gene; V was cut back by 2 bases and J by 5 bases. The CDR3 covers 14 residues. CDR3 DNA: TGTGCCAGCAGTTTAGGTGGGACAGGGTATGGCTACACCTTC. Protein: CASSLGGTGYGYTF.

The CDR3 spells CASRNRGPKREYWGDTQYF. CDR3 coding DNA: TGTGCCAGCAGAAACAGAGGACCAAAGCGGGAGTACTGGGGAGATACGCAGTATTTT. The chain couples TRBV21-1 to TRBJ2-3; TRBD2, as called in the table, went unchecked against the DNA. TRBV21-1 is a documented pseudogene. The CDR3 is 19 residues long.

The CDR3 DNA is TGTGCCAGCAGTTACTTAACCGGGGAGCTGTTTTTT. Translation gives CASSYLTGELFF. The V gene is TRBV27, the J gene TRBJ2-2, with no clear D. The ends were cut back, 4 bases at V and 5 bases at J, with 5 bases in the middle. Per the germline V gene, CDR1 is MNHEY and CDR2 is SMNVEV (reference sequence). CDR3 length equals 12 residues.

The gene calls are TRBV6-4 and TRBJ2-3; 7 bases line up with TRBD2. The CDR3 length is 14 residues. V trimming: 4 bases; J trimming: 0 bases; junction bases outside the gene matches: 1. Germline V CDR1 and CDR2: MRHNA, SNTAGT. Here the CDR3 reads CASSAGGSTDTQYF. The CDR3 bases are TGTGCCAGCAGTGCGGGAGGTAGCACAGATACGCAGTATTTT.

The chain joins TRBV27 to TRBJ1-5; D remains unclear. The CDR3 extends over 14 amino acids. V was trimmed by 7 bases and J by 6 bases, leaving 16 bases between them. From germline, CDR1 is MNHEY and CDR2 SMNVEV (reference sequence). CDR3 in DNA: TGTGCCAGCAACGACCCCGCCTCGGGTCAGCCCCAGCATTTT. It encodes CASNDPASGQPQHF.

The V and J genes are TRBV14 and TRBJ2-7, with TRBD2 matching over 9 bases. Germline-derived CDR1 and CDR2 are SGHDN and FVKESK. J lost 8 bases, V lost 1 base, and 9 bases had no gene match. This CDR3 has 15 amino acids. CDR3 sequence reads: CASSQVLAGPRKQYF. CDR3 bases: TGTGCCAGCAGCCAAGTGCTAGCGGGACCCCGAAAGCAGTACTTC.

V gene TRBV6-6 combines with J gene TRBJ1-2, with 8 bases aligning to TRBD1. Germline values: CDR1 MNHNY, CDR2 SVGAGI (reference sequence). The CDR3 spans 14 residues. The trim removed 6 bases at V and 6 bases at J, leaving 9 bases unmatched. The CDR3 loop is CASSLSMTGDGYTF. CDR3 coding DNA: TGTGCCAGCAGCCTGTCTATGACAGGGGATGGCTACACCTTC.

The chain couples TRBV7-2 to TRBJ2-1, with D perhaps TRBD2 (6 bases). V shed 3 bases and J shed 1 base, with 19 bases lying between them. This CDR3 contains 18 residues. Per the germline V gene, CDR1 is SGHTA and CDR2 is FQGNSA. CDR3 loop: CASSLTGVGSLSYNEQFF. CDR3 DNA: TGTGCCAGCAGCTTGACGGGAGTTGGAAGTTTATCCTACAATGAGCAGTTCTTC.

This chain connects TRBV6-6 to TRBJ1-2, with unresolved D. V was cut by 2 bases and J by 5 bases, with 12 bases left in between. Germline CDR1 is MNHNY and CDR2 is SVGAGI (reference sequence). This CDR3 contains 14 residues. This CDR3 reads CASSYDLLEYGYTF. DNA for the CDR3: TGTGCCAGCAGTTACGATCTTCTAGAATATGGCTACACCTTC.

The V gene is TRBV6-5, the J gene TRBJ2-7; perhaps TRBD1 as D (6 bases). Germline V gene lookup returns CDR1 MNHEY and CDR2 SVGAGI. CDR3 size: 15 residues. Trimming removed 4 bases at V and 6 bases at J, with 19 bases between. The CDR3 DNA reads TGTGCCAGCAGTTCTCCCGGGACCCCCAGGGGCGAGCAGTACTTC. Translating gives CASSSPGTPRGEQYF.

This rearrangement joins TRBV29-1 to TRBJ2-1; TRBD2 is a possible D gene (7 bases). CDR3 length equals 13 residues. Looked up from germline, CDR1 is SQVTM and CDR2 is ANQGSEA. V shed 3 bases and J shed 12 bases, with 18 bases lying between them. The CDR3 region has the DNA TGCAGCGTTGATGTTTTGGGGGGGCGGTGGCAGTTCTTC. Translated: CSVDVLGGRWQFF.

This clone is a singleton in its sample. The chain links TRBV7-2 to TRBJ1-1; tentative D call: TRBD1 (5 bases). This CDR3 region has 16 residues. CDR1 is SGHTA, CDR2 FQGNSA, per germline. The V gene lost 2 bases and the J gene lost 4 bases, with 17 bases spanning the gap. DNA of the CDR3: TGTGCCAGCAGCTTAAATGATCCCGGAAGGGGCACTGAAGCTTTCTTT. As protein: CASSLNDPGRGTEAFF. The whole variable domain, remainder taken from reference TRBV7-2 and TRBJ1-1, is GAGVSQSPSNKVTEKGKDVELRCDPISGHTALYWYRQSLGQGLEFLIYFQGNSAPDKSGLPSDRFSAERTGGSVSTLTIQRTQQEDSAVYLCASSLNDPGRGTEAFFGQGTRLTVV.

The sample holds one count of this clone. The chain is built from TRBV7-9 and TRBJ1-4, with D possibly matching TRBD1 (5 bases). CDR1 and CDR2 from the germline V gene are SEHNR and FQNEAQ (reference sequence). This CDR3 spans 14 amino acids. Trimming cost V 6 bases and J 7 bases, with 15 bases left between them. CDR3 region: CASRPVGGFEKLFF. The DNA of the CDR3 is TGTGCCAGCAGACCTGTGGGGGGGTTTGAAAAACTGTTTTTT.

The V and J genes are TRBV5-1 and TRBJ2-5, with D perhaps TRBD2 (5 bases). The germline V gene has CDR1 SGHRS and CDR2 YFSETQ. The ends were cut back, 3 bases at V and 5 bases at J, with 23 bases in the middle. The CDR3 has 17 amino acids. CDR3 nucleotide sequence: TGCGCCAGCAGCTCACCCATGGGGAGAGGTAATCTGGAGACCCAGTACTTC. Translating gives CASSSPMGRGNLETQYF. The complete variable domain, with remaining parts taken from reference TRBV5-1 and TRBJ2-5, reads KAGVTQTPRYLIKTRGQQVTLSCSPISGHRSVSWYQQTPGQGLQFLFEYFSETQRNKGNFPGRFSGRQFSNSRSEMNVSTLELGDSALYLCASSSPMGRGNLETQYFGPGTRLLVL.

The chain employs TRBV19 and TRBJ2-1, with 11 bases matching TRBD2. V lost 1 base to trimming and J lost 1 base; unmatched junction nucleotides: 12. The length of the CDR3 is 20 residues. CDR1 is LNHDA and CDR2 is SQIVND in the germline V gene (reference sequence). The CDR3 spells CASSIVLAGGRSWSYNEQFF. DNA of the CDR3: TGTGCCAGTAGTATAGTCCTAGCGGGGGGTCGTTCTTGGTCCTACAATGAGCAGTTCTTC.

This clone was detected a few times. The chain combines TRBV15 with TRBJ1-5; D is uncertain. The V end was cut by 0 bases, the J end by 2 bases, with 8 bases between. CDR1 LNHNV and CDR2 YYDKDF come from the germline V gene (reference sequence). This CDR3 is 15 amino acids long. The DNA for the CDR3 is TGTGCCACCAGCAGAGACGTACTCCGCAATCAGCCCCAGCATTTT. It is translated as CATSRDVLRNQPQHF.

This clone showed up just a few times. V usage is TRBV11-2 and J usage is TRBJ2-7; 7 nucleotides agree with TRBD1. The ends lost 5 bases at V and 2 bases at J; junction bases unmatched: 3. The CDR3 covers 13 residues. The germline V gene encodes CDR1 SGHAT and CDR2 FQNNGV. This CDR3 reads CASSRDSTYEQYF. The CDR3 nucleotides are TGTGCCAGCAGCCGGGACAGCACCTACGAGCAGTACTTC.